These 27 T cell receptor beta chains came from one sample sequenced in a study of CD8 T cells in Susac syndrome. With random hexamers, roughly 0.45 to 1 ug RNA was reverse transcribed. TCRdb re-analysed the immunoSEQ multiplex PCR reads in MiXCR, keeping a single row per CDR3 protein. The sample has 130,000 or so distinct CDR3 sequences, around 75% seen once. The sequenced sample was CD8+ T cells from PBMCs. The receptor set was obtained from a human donor with multiple sclerosis.

This clonotype was seen once. This chain uses TRBV7-9 with TRBJ2-5; TRBD1 might be the D (5 bases). CDR1 is SEHNR, CDR2 FQNEAQ, per germline (reference sequence). Trimming shortened V by 5 bases and J by 5 bases, and 15 bases separated the two germline ends. There are 14 residues in the CDR3. CDR3 region: CASSADITLETQYF. CDR3 sequence (DNA): TGTGCCAGCAGCGCGGACATTACCCTGGAGACCCAGTACTTC.

The chain uses TRBV19 and TRBJ2-1; D assignment may be TRBD1 or TRBD2 (5 bases each). CDR3 length: 14 residues. In germline, CDR1 is LNHDA, CDR2 SQIVND (reference sequence). V gave up 10 bases and J gave up 5 bases, with 18 bases separating them. The CDR3 DNA is TGTGCCACTCGATGGGGGTGGGACGACAATGAGCAGTTCTTC. Its translation is CATRWGWDDNEQFF.

The chain uses TRBV4-3 and TRBJ2-2; weak D call: TRBD1 (5 bases). The CDR3 covers 15 residues. Per germline, CDR1 LGHNA and CDR2 YSLEER. Deletions cut 4 bases from V and 6 bases from J, with 15 bases between. The CDR3 here is CASSPNTGGAGELFF. The CDR3 coding sequence is TGCGCCAGCAGCCCCAACACAGGCGGCGCCGGGGAGCTGTTTTTT.

The chain carries TRBV6-2 or TRBV6-3 and TRBJ2-4, with 7 bases aligning to TRBD1. After removal of 7 bases from V and 0 bases from J, the junction contained 12 bases not matched to a gene. Germline assignment: CDR1 MNHEY and CDR2 SVGEGT. The CDR3 has 17 amino acids. This CDR3 reads CASKEGYRGTAKNIQYF. In nucleotides, the CDR3 is TGTGCCAGCAAAGAAGGGTACAGGGGTACAGCCAAAAACATTCAGTACTTC.

V gene TRBV19 combines with J gene TRBJ1-1; a possible D gene is TRBD1 (5 bases). The V end was cut by 5 bases, the J end by 4 bases, with 11 bases between. The CDR3 is 13 amino acids. Looked up from germline, CDR1 is LNHDA and CDR2 is SQIVND (reference sequence). CDR3 protein: CASSSIRVTEAFF. The CDR3, as DNA: TGTGCCAGTAGTTCGATCAGGGTCACTGAAGCTTTCTTT.

The chain carries TRBV27 and TRBJ1-2; D perhaps matches TRBD1 (6 bases). This CDR3 contains 12 residues. Germline CDR1 is MNHEY and CDR2 is SMNVEV (reference sequence). The ends were cut back, 6 bases at V and 5 bases at J, with 10 bases in the middle. CDR3 in amino acids: CASRAGAYGYTF. CDR3 sequence (DNA): TGTGCCAGCAGGGCAGGGGCATATGGCTACACCTTC.

The V call is TRBV10-3, the J call TRBJ1-2, with D unclear. Trimming pared 5 bases from V and 1 base from J, leaving 5 bases between. Germline V lookup: CDR1 ENHRY, CDR2 SYGVKD. The CDR3 runs 12 residues. The CDR3 bases are TGTGCCATCAGTACAGATAACTATGGCTACACCTTC. Translation gives CAISTDNYGYTF.

The gene calls are TRBV19 and TRBJ1-1; D not certain. Germline V lookup: CDR1 LNHDA, CDR2 SQIVND (reference sequence). Trimming took off 3 bases at V and 10 bases at J, with 15 bases between the two ends. The CDR3 contains 13 residues. DNA of the CDR3: TGTGCCAGTAGTATTTATCTTGAGTCCCCAGCTTTCTTT. It codes for CASSIYLESPAFF.

This clonotype was counted a few times. This chain connects TRBV11-2 to TRBJ1-3; TRBD1 aligns across 9 bases. This CDR3 comprises 15 residues. Germline trimming cut 5 bases from V and 8 bases from J; bases unmatched to any gene: 10. Germline V lookup: CDR1 SGHAT, CDR2 FQNNGV. In DNA form, the CDR3 reads TGTGCCAGCAGCAACCCGGACAGGGGCTCGGACACCATATATTTT. This encodes CASSNPDRGSDTIYF. Based on the CDR3 plus reference TRBV11-2 and TRBJ1-3, the full variable domain is EAGVAQSPRYKIIEKRQSVAFWCNPISGHATLYWYQQILGQGPKLLIQFQNNGVVDDSQLPKDRFSAERLKGVDSTLKIQPAKLEDSAVYLCASSNPDRGSDTIYFGEGSWLTVV.

The V and J genes are TRBV7-9 and TRBJ1-6; TRBD1 might be the D (5 bases). Deletions cut 2 bases from V and 0 bases from J, with 17 bases between. Germline-derived CDR1 and CDR2 are SEHNR and FQNEAQ (reference sequence). The CDR3 is made up of 19 amino acids. The CDR3 sequence: CASSLLPGRRSSYNSPLHF. The CDR3 DNA follows: TGTGCCAGCAGCTTACTACCGGGACGGAGGAGCTCCTATAATTCACCCCTCCACTTT.

This clonotype counts as medium-sized. The rearrangement links TRBV7-9 to TRBJ2-1; 11 positions match TRBD2. Per germline, CDR1 SEHNR and CDR2 FQNEAQ (reference sequence). The CDR3 has 15 amino acids. The V and J ends lost 3 bases and 6 bases, in that order; junction bases with no gene match: 4. This CDR3 reads CASSLRSGRANEQFF. The CDR3 DNA reads as TGTGCCAGCAGCTTGCGTAGCGGGAGGGCCAATGAGCAGTTCTTC.

The rearrangement links TRBV7-2 to TRBJ1-5; D gene ambiguous. Per germline, CDR1 SGHTA and CDR2 FQGNSA. CDR3 length: 16 residues. The V end lost 1 base, the J end lost 3 bases, and 13 bases lay between the germline ends. DNA for the CDR3: TGTGCCAGCAGCTTAGGTCCTATTGGTTCCAATCAGCCCCAGCATTTT. It codes for CASSLGPIGSNQPQHF.

The V and J genes are TRBV7-3 and TRBJ1-5; D perhaps matches TRBD1 (5 bases). CDR1 and CDR2 from the germline V gene are SGHTA and FQGTGA. The CDR3 consists of 13 residues. The germline V and J ends were trimmed by 8 bases and 4 bases, with 12 bases remaining between them. The CDR3 is CASSPGRNQPQHF. The DNA of the CDR3 is TGTGCCAGCTCACCGGGACGGAATCAGCCCCAGCATTTT.

The chain is built from TRBV4-2 and TRBJ2-3; 9 nucleotides line up with TRBD2. The CDR3 consists of 18 residues. Germline assignment: CDR1 LGHNA and CDR2 YNFKEQ. V shed 2 bases, J shed 0 bases, and the junction held 9 bases outside the gene matches. Written as DNA, the CDR3 is TGTGCCAGCAGCCAACCCTCGGGCGGGGGGGAGAGCACAGATACGCAGTATTTT. Its protein is CASSQPSGGGESTDTQYF.

The chain links TRBV27 to TRBJ2-6; D unresolved. The CDR3 has 16 amino acids. V was shortened by 0 bases and J by 2 bases, with 8 bases between the two germline ends. Germline CDR1 and CDR2: MNHEY and SMNVEV (reference sequence). The CDR3 spells CASSLSPGTGANVLTF. The DNA of the CDR3 is TGTGCCAGCAGTTTATCCCCAGGTACTGGGGCCAACGTCCTGACTTTC.

This chain links TRBV7-6 with TRBJ2-7, with D tentatively TRBD1 (5 bases). V was pared by 0 bases and J by 4 bases, with 7 bases between. The CDR3 runs 13 residues. Germline CDR1 SGHVS, CDR2 FNYEAQ. CDR3 coding DNA: TGTGCCAGCAGCTTAGCGACAGCTTACGAGCAGTACTTC. Translating it yields CASSLATAYEQYF. Using reference TRBV7-6 and TRBJ2-7 for the parts outside the CDR3, the full variable domain is GAGVSQSPRYKVTKRGQDVALRCDPISGHVSLYWYRQALGQGPEFLTYFNYEAQQDKSGLPNDRFSAERPEGSISTLTIQRTEQRDSAMYRCASSLATAYEQYFGPGTRLTVT.

J is TRBJ2-7 and V is TRBV7-9; D may correspond to TRBD1 or TRBD2 (5 bases each). CDR3 length: 13 residues. V was shortened by 5 bases and J by 4 bases, with 12 bases between the two germline ends. Germline CDR1 SEHNR, CDR2 FQNEAQ (reference sequence). CDR3 in DNA: TGTGCCAGCAGCGCAGCAGGGACGTACGAGCAGTACGTC. Protein: CASSAAGTYEQYV.

This rearrangement joins TRBV29-1 to TRBJ1-2, with a weak D call TRBD1 (6 bases). Between the trimmed V and J ends, which lost 6 bases and 8 bases, there was a span of 19 bases. The CDR3 loop spans 13 amino acids. The germline V gene encodes CDR1 SQVTM and CDR2 ANQGSEA. CDR3 sequence: CSVTVGGAEGYTF. CDR3 in DNA: TGCAGCGTGACTGTGGGGGGCGCGGAGGGCTACACCTTC. Together with reference TRBV29-1 and TRBJ1-2, the CDR3 gives the full variable domain: SAVISQKPSRDICQRGTSLTIQCQVDSQVTMMFWYRQQPGQSLTLIATANQGSEATYESGFVIDKFPISRPNLTFSTLTVSNMSPEDSSIYLCSVTVGGAEGYTFGSGTRLTVV.

V usage is TRBV5-5 and J usage is TRBJ2-7; 11 bases fit TRBD1. With V trimmed by 4 bases and J by 6 bases, 6 bases remained unmatched. Germline loops: CDR1 SGHKS, CDR2 YYEKEE (reference sequence). The CDR3 totals 14 residues. CDR3 sequence: CASSARDRGSEQYV. In nucleotides, the CDR3 is TGTGCCAGCAGCGCCCGGGACAGGGGGTCCGAGCAGTACGTC.

This chain joins TRBV7-8 and TRBJ2-5; D is undetermined. CDR1 SGHVS and CDR2 FQNEAQ come from the germline V gene. Trimming left V 3 bases short and J 0 bases short, with 17 bases between. CDR3 length: 17 residues. The CDR3 is CASSFRLRRGYQETQYF. In DNA, the CDR3 is TGTGCCAGCAGCTTCAGGTTGCGGCGTGGGTACCAAGAGACCCAGTACTTC.

This CDR3 is CASSPFAVGKETQYF. The DNA for the CDR3 is TGTGCCAGCAGCCCCTTTGCGGTAGGGAAAGAGACCCAGTACTTC. The chain carries TRBV7-8 and TRBJ2-5; D gene ambiguous. The germline gives CDR1 SGHVS, CDR2 FQNEAQ. CDR3 size: 15 residues. Deletions cut 5 bases from V and 3 bases from J, with 16 bases between.

V usage is TRBV4-1 and J usage is TRBJ2-2, with 9 bases lining up with TRBD1. Germline lookup yields CDR1 MGHRA and CDR2 YSYEKL. The CDR3 covers 17 residues. V lost 1 base and J lost 7; bases outside the gene matches: 10. This chain's CDR3 is CASSQVGQGFGGGELFF. In DNA form, the CDR3 reads TGCGCCAGCAGCCAAGTGGGACAGGGCTTTGGTGGCGGGGAGCTGTTTTTT.

This chain joins TRBV19 and TRBJ2-3, with 9 bases matching TRBD2. V lost 3 bases and J lost 4; bases outside the gene matches: 5. CDR1 LNHDA and CDR2 SQIVND come from the germline V gene (reference sequence). The CDR3 is made up of 15 amino acids. The CDR3 DNA sequence: TGTGCCAGTAGTATTAGCGGGAGCGGGTCAGATACGCAGTATTTT. The encoded protein is CASSISGSGSDTQYF. Using reference TRBV19 and TRBJ2-3 for the parts outside the CDR3, the full variable domain is DGGITQSPKYLFRKEGQNVTLSCEQNLNHDAMYWYRQDPGQGLRLIYYSQIVNDFQKGDIAEGYSVSREKKESFPLTVTSAQKNPTAFYLCASSISGSGSDTQYFGPGTRLTVL.

The chain carries TRBV14 and TRBJ2-5; 8 positions match TRBD1. CDR1 SGHDN and CDR2 FVKESK come from the germline V gene. The CDR3 runs 15 residues. J was trimmed by 1 base and V by 3 bases; bases with no gene match: 4. The CDR3 sequence is CASSHRTGGQETQYF. For the CDR3, the DNA is TGTGCCAGCAGCCATCGCACAGGGGGCCAAGAGACCCAGTACTTC.

The J gene is TRBJ1-1, the V gene TRBV2; no reliable D call. The germline gives CDR1 SNHLY, CDR2 FYNNEI. V dropped 6 bases and J dropped 7 bases, with 9 bases sitting between them. The CDR3 has 11 amino acids. CDR3 in amino acids: CASRSGLEAFF. The CDR3, as DNA: TGTGCCAGCAGATCGGGCCTTGAAGCTTTCTTT.

This clonotype was recorded a few times. The chain employs TRBV7-9 and TRBJ1-3, with a tentative D call TRBD1 (6 bases). CDR1 is SEHNR, CDR2 FQNEAQ, per germline (reference sequence). The CDR3 consists of 15 residues. Trimming removed 5 bases at V and 4 bases at J, with 15 bases between. The CDR3 DNA reads TGTGCCAGCAGCGCTGGACAGCGTACAGGAAACACCATATATTTT. This sequence encodes CASSAGQRTGNTIYF.

The V call is TRBV28, the J call TRBJ2-2, with no clear D. Per the germline V gene, CDR1 is MDHEN and CDR2 is SYDVKM. V was pared by 10 bases and J by 7 bases, with 7 bases between. The CDR3 is 10 residues long. CDR3 residues: CATYNGELFF. The CDR3 DNA sequence: TGTGCCACCTACAACGGGGAGCTGTTTTTT.